What follows are 29 T cell receptor beta chains derived from one specimen sequenced in a study of T cells in Graves' hyperthyroidism and ophthalmopathy. TCR beta CDR3 region amplification was performed from RNA transcripts. Primed by the HTBI set, a first-round RT-PCR was run on the TCR CDR3. MiXCR, run by TCRdb on the multiplex PCR reads, gives a single entry per CDR3 protein. The repertoire has hundreds of thousands of distinct CDR3 sequences, 18% of them found once; the top ten carry approximately 16%. Sequencing was carried out using blood. Receptors were obtained from a woman in her forties or fifties with Graves' hyperthyroidism that later progressed to Graves' ophthalmopathy.

This clonotype appeared many times. The rearrangement uses TRBV12-3 or TRBV12-4 and TRBJ2-2, with a possible D match to TRBD2 (5 bases). This CDR3 spans 15 amino acids. Deletions cut 3 bases from V and 2 bases from J, with 10 bases between. The CDR3 nucleotides read TGTGCCAGCAGTTTGTATGCGGGTAACACCGGGGAGCTGTTTTTT. Translated: CASSLYAGNTGELFF.

This clonotype has at least ten counts. The chain couples TRBV27 to TRBJ2-5; 8 bases are shared with TRBD1. There are 16 residues in the CDR3. Germline V gives CDR1 MNHEY, CDR2 SMNVEV (reference sequence). Trimming cost V 5 bases and J 2 bases; bases outside gene matches: 10. CDR3 loop: CASSPPTGVEQETQYF. In DNA form, the CDR3 reads TGTGCCAGCAGTCCTCCGACAGGGGTTGAGCAAGAGACCCAGTACTTC.

This clonotype was seen more than once but under ten times. This chain joins TRBV27 and TRBJ2-3; TRBD1 aligns across 7 bases. Germline lookup yields CDR1 MNHEY and CDR2 SMNVEV (reference sequence). Unmatched junction bases numbered 10, after V lost 6 bases and J lost 4 bases. This CDR3 has 15 residues. CDR3 DNA: TGTGCCAGCAGCCCCCTGGCCGGGACAGCAGATACGCAGTATTTT. It codes for CASSPLAGTADTQYF.

This clonotype was seen repeatedly, ten times or more. The rearrangement links TRBV12-3 or TRBV12-4 to TRBJ1-2, with 7 bases aligning to TRBD1. This CDR3 contains 12 residues. The junction had 2 bases not matched to a gene; V was cut back by 7 bases and J by 3 bases. CDR3 sequence reads: CASTTGDYGYTF. The CDR3 DNA reads TGTGCCAGCACCACAGGGGACTATGGCTACACCTTC.

This clonotype was seen at least ten times. The chain carries TRBV7-9 and TRBJ1-1, with D unclear. The germline V gene encodes CDR1 SEHNR and CDR2 FQNEAQ (reference sequence). The CDR3 loop spans 13 amino acids. The V gene lost 1 base and the J gene lost 7 bases, with 10 bases spanning the gap. The CDR3 sequence: CASSLGEFGEAFF. In DNA, the CDR3 is TGTGCCAGCAGCTTAGGGGAATTCGGTGAAGCTTTCTTT.

This clonotype appeared many times. V usage is TRBV6-6 and J usage is TRBJ1-1; D perhaps matches TRBD1 (6 bases). Trimming took off 2 bases at V and 4 bases at J, with 8 bases between the two ends. CDR1 and CDR2 (germline): MNHNY, SVGAGI (reference sequence). The CDR3 has 13 amino acids. The CDR3 DNA reads as TGTGCCAGCAGTTACCCGGACAGCACTGAAGCTTTCTTT. Translated: CASSYPDSTEAFF.

V and J are TRBV12-3 or TRBV12-4 and TRBJ1-5, with TRBD1 matching over 8 bases. The CDR3 contains 14 residues. V trimming: 5 bases; J trimming: 5 bases; junction bases outside the gene matches: 5. Here the CDR3 reads CASSEQGVHQPQHF. CDR3 nucleotide sequence: TGTGCCAGCAGTGAACAGGGGGTGCATCAGCCCCAGCATTTT.

In its sample, this clonotype was seen a few times. The chain joins TRBV7-2 to TRBJ2-6; D uncertain. V lost 5 bases and J lost 1, with 15 bases in between. The CDR3 is made up of 17 amino acids. Germline V CDR1 and CDR2: SGHTA, FQGNSA. In DNA, the CDR3 is TGTGCCAGCAGCGTGGACGTCCGAGCGTCTGGGGCCAACGTCCTGACTTTC. Its protein is CASSVDVRASGANVLTF.

V usage is TRBV14 and J usage is TRBJ2-2, with no clear D. CDR3 length: 15 amino acids. Germline-derived CDR1 and CDR2 are SGHDN and FVKESK. V lost 1 base and J lost 3, with 9 bases in between. In nucleotides, the CDR3 is TGTGCCAGCAGCCAAGTCAGCTTAGACACCGGGGAGCTGTTTTTT. It codes for CASSQVSLDTGELFF.

This clonotype was recorded at least ten times. The CDR3 region has the DNA TGTGCCAGCGGAGACAGGGCCCACTCTGGAAACACCATATATTTT. It codes for CASGDRAHSGNTIYF. The V call is TRBV7-8, the J call TRBJ1-3, with 7 bases aligning to TRBD1. Germline CDR1 and CDR2: SGHVS and FQNEAQ. The CDR3 spans 15 residues. V shed 8 bases and J 0 bases; nucleotides not matched to a gene: 7.

In this sample, this clonotype turned up many times. The J gene is TRBJ2-1, the V gene TRBV3-1, with 7 bases fitting TRBD2. The CDR3 is made up of 15 amino acids. The ends lost 4 bases at V and 12 bases at J; junction bases unmatched: 15. Germline CDR1 is LGHDT and CDR2 is YNNKEL (reference sequence). This CDR3 reads CASSRAGDPSQLQFF. CDR3 DNA sequence: TGTGCCAGCAGCCGGGCGGGGGACCCCTCGCAGCTGCAGTTCTTC.

As for this clonotype: One base away lies a much larger clone, so this may be a sequencing read error. The V gene is TRBV20-1, the J gene TRBJ2-1, with D perhaps TRBD1 or TRBD2 (5 bases each). The CDR3 length is 15 residues. Germline CDR1 and CDR2: DFQATT and SNEGSKA (reference sequence). Trimming left V 7 bases short and J 5 bases short, with 21 bases between. The CDR3 region is CSDHVGANLDNEQFF. The CDR3 bases are TGCAGTGACCACGTCGGGGCAAACCTCGACAATGAGCAGTTCTTC.

This clonotype came up a few times. The CDR3 sequence: CASSYLAPGRDYGYTF. The DNA for the CDR3 is TGTGCCAGCAGTTACTTAGCACCGGGACGGGACTATGGCTACACCTTC. The chain uses TRBV6-5 and TRBJ1-2; TRBD1 is a possible D gene (5 bases). Looked up from germline, CDR1 is MNHEY and CDR2 is SVGAGI. This CDR3 has 16 amino acids. Trimming shortened V by 1 base and J by 3 bases, and 15 bases separated the two germline ends.

This clonotype was observed a few times. The rearrangement uses TRBV7-6 and TRBJ2-7; D gene unclear. CDR3 size: 16 residues. Per germline, CDR1 SGHVS and CDR2 FNYEAQ. Between the trimmed V and J ends, which lost 2 bases and 1 base, there was a span of 15 bases. CDR3 amino acids: CASSLRLGIGSYEQYF. For the CDR3, the DNA is TGTGCCAGCAGCTTAAGGTTGGGGATCGGGTCCTACGAGCAGTACTTC.

The V and J genes are TRBV11-3 and TRBJ2-5; TRBD2 aligns across 8 bases. Germline trimming cut 2 bases from V and 2 bases from J; bases unmatched to any gene: 7. This CDR3 is 16 amino acids long. The germline CDR1 and CDR2 sequences are SGHNT and YENEEA. CDR3 in amino acids: CASSLFAGGPQETQYF. In nucleotides, the CDR3 is TGTGCCAGCAGCTTATTCGCGGGGGGACCTCAAGAGACCCAGTACTTC.

This chain joins TRBV5-1 and TRBJ2-2, with D possibly TRBD2 on 6 matching bases. The CDR3 covers 15 residues. Trimming pared 0 bases from V and 4 bases from J, leaving 10 bases between. The germline V gene encodes CDR1 SGHRS and CDR2 YFSETQ. CDR3 sequence (DNA): TGCGCCAGCAGCTTGGCTTGGGGAGGCACCGGGGAGCTGTTTTTT. Protein sequence: CASSLAWGGTGELFF.

This clonotype was seen a few times. This chain connects TRBV6-1 to TRBJ2-2, with 8 bases matching TRBD1. V gave up 1 base and J gave up 4 bases; unmatched junction bases: 2. CDR1 and CDR2 from the germline V gene are MNHNS and SASEGT. The CDR3 length is 15 residues. This chain's CDR3 is CASSEVGQGTGELFF. The CDR3 DNA reads as TGTGCCAGCAGTGAAGTAGGACAGGGCACCGGGGAGCTGTTTTTT.

This clonotype was counted ten times or more. The CDR3 coding sequence is TGTGCCAGCAGCACGTTCAGGGATTACGAGCAGTACTTC. Translation: CASSTFRDYEQYF. The chain combines TRBV13 with TRBJ2-7; a possible D gene is TRBD1 (5 bases). The germline V gene encodes CDR1 PRHDT and CDR2 FYEKMQ (reference sequence). V was shortened by 5 bases and J by 4 bases, with 12 bases between the two germline ends. The CDR3 runs to 13 residues.

This clonotype was observed many times. The V and J genes are TRBV5-4 and TRBJ2-1; D gene unclear. V shed 0 bases and J shed 9 bases, with 10 bases lying between them. The CDR3 extends over 13 amino acids. CDR1 is SGHNT, CDR2 YYREEE, per germline (reference sequence). Here the CDR3 DNA reads TGTGCCAGCAGCTTGGGCTTTTCGCCTGAGCAGTTCTTC. Protein product: CASSLGFSPEQFF. The variable domain in full, with the rest retrieved from reference TRBV5-4 and TRBJ2-1, is ETGVTQSPTHLIKTRGQQVTLRCSSQSGHNTVSWYQQALGQGPQFIFQYYREEENGRGNFPPRFSGLQFPNYSSELNVNALELDDSALYLCASSLGFSPEQFFGPGTRLTVL.

This clonotype was counted between two and nine times. The chain recombines TRBV6-2 or TRBV6-3 with TRBJ2-1; 10 bases match TRBD2. V was pared by 6 bases and J by 4 bases, with 6 bases of the junction left unmatched. The CDR3 spans 15 residues. Germline-derived CDR1 and CDR2 are MNHEY and SVGEGT. The CDR3 protein is CASRYRTSGYNEQFF. The CDR3 nucleotides read TGTGCCAGCAGATACCGGACTAGCGGTTACAATGAGCAGTTCTTC.

This clonotype has ten or more counts. Sequence at one end of the junction differs from germline and may be a read error. The chain links TRBV20-1 to TRBJ2-7, with D possibly matching TRBD1 (6 bases). The CDR3 totals 13 residues. Germline V gives CDR1 DFQATT, CDR2 SNEGSKA (reference sequence). CDR3 residues: CGARATGTYEQYF. In DNA form, the CDR3 reads TGCGGTGCTAGGGCAACAGGGACCTACGAGCAGTACTTC.

V and J are TRBV27 and TRBJ1-6; D not resolved. The CDR3 loop spans 11 amino acids. The germline V gene has CDR1 MNHEY and CDR2 SMNVEV (reference sequence). Between the trimmed V and J ends, which lost 10 bases and 9 bases, there was a span of 10 bases. The CDR3 here is CAIGKGSPLHF. Here the CDR3 DNA reads TGTGCCATCGGGAAAGGTTCACCCCTCCACTTT.

To note about this clonotype: Just one base apart from a much larger clone, this may be a read error. The chain has TRBV3-1 and TRBJ2-3, with 12 positions matching TRBD2. CDR3 length equals 16 residues. CDR1 LGHDT and CDR2 YNNKEL come from the germline V gene (reference sequence). The CDR3 is CSSSLRLAGVKDTQYF. CDR3 in DNA: TGTTCCAGCAGCCTACGACTAGCGGGGGTTAAAGATACGCAGTATTTT.

The rearrangement links TRBV20-1 to TRBJ2-5, with D tentatively TRBD2 (6 bases). V was pared by 3 bases and J by 5 bases, with 10 bases between. The CDR3 sequence is 12 residues long. Germline CDR1 reads DFQATT; CDR2 reads SNEGSKA (reference sequence). CDR3 bases: TGCAGTGCTAGGCTGACTAGGGAGACCCAGTACTTC. Its protein product is CSARLTRETQYF.

This clonotype was picked up a small number of times. CDR3 sequence reads: CATSDPNVLHEQFF. The CDR3 bases are TGTGCCACCAGTGATCCAAACGTCTTACATGAGCAGTTCTTC. The J gene is TRBJ2-1, the V gene TRBV24-1; D ambiguous. The V end lost 3 bases, the J end lost 8 bases, and 13 bases lay between the germline ends. This CDR3 region has 14 residues. Germline V gene data show CDR1 as KGHDR and CDR2 as SFDVKD.

V is TRBV2 and J is TRBJ1-5, with 8 bases aligning to TRBD1. This CDR3 contains 13 residues. Looked up from germline, CDR1 is SNHLY and CDR2 is FYNNEI. V was clipped by 6 bases and J by 6 bases; unmatched bases: 4. CDR3 residues: CASRDRVSQPQHF. As DNA, the CDR3 is TGTGCCAGCAGGGACAGGGTGAGTCAGCCCCAGCATTTT.

This clonotype was counted many times. This rearrangement joins TRBV5-1 to TRBJ1-1, with D possibly matching TRBD1 (5 bases). CDR1 is SGHRS and CDR2 is YFSETQ in the germline V gene. The CDR3 totals 14 residues. The V gene lost 1 base and the J gene lost 7 bases, with 14 bases spanning the gap. For the CDR3, the DNA is TGCGCCAGCAGCTTGCAGGGTTTCCAGAATGAAGCTTTCTTT. Its translation: CASSLQGFQNEAFF.

The chain carries TRBV20-1 and TRBJ1-1; possibly TRBD1 for D (6 bases). Germline V gene lookup returns CDR1 DFQATT and CDR2 SNEGSKA (reference sequence). V was cut by 0 bases and J by 7 bases, with 18 bases left in between. The length of the CDR3 is 15 residues. The CDR3 region has the DNA TGCAGTGCTAGAGAAACGGGAACAGGGAGAGATGAAGCTTTCTTT. Encoded protein: CSARETGTGRDEAFF.

This clonotype has a count of ten or more. The V call is TRBV20-1, the J call TRBJ1-4, with TRBD1 as a possible D gene (5 bases). The CDR3 runs to 14 residues. The germline V gene encodes CDR1 DFQATT and CDR2 SNEGSKA (reference sequence). V shed 3 bases and J shed 7 bases, with 15 bases lying between them. As DNA, the CDR3 is TGCAGTGCTAGGGGGCGGATCTCGACTGAAAAACTGTTTTTT. Its translation is CSARGRISTEKLFF.